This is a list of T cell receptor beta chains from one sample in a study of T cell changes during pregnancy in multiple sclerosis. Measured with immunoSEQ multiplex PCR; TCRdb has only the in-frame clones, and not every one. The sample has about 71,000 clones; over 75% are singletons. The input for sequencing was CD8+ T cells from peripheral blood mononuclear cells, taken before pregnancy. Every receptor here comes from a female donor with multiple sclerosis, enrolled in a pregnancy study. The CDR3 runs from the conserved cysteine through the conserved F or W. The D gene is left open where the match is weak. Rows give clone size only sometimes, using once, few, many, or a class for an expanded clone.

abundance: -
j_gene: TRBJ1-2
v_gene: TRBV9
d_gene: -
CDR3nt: TGTGCCAGCAGCGGGGCAGGCCTCTTTAACTATGGCTACACCTTC
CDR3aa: CASSGAGLFNYGYTF

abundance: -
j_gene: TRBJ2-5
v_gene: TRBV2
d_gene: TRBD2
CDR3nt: TGTGCCAGTGATGTGGGGGGGGGAGGAGAGACCCAGTACTTC
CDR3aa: CASDVGGGGETQYF

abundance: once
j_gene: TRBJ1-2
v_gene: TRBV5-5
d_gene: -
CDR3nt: TGTGCCAGCAGCTTGCTCCAGGGCTACACCTTC
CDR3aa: CASSLLQGYTF

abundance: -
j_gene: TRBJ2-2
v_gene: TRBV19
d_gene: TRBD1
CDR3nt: TGTGCCAGTAGTATACGACAGGGGACGCCCGGGGAGCTGTTTTTT
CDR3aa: CASSIRQGTPGELFF

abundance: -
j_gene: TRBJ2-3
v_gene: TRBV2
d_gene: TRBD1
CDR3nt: TGTGCCAGCAGTGAACACAGGGGCTATACGCAGTATTTT
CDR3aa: CASSEHRGYTQYF

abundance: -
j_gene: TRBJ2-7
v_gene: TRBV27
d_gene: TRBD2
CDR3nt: TGTGCCAGCAGTTTATCGAGTGGGACTAAACACTACGAGCAGTACTTC
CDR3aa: CASSLSSGTKHYEQYF

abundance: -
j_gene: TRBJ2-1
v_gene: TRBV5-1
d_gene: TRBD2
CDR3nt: TGCGCCAGCAGCTTGACTGGTAGCGGGGGGTACGAGCAGTTCTTC
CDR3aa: CASSLTGSGGYEQFF

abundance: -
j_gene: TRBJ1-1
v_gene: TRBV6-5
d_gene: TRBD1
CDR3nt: TGTGCCAGCAGCCACCCCGGGACAGGCACTGAAGCTTTCTTT
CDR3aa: CASSHPGTGTEAFF

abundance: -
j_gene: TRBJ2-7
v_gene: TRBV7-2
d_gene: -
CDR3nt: TGTGCCAGCAGCTCAGCGGGCGCCTACTCCTACGAGCAGTACTTC
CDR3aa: CASSSAGAYSYEQYF

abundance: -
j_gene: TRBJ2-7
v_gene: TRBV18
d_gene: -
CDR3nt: TGTGCCAGCTCTGACTCACTTCTCTACGAGCAGTACTTC
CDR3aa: CASSDSLLYEQYF

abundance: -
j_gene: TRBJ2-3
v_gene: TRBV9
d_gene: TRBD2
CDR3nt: TGTGCCAGCAGCGCTAGCGGGGGGGCAGGGGATACGCAGTATTTT
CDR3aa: CASSASGGAGDTQYF

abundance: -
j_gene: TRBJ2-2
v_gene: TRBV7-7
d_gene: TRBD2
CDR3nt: TGTGCTAGCAGCCCCGGGGCAGCGGGGATCACCGGGGAGCTGTTTTTT
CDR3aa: CASSPGAAGITGELFF

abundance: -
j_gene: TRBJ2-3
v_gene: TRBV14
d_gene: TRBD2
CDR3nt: TGTGCCAGCAGCCCAGTCGCGGGGGTAACGCAGTATTTT
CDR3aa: CASSPVAGVTQYF

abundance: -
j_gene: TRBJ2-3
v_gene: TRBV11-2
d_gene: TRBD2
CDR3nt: TGTGCCAGCAGCTTATCGGTTCTGACTAGCGGGGGCCCCACAGATACGCAGTATTTT
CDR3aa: CASSLSVLTSGGPTDTQYF

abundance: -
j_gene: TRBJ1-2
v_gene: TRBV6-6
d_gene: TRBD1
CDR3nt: TGTGCCAGTGGGGGGCAGGGGGCTATTGTTTCTGGCTACACCTTC
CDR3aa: CASGGQGAIVSGYTF